A single sample gave rise to the 14 T cell receptor beta chains below, sequenced in a study of patients and donors after allogeneic stem cell transplantation. In TCRdb, the RT-PCR reads were re-called with MiXCR into one record per CDR3 protein. This table has over 400,000 distinct CDR3 sequences, 16% appearing once. The sequenced sample consisted of blood, either unsorted or a sorted T cell fraction (not recorded which). These receptors were collected from a human donor who was either an allogeneic HSCT recipient or a stem cell or donor lymphocyte infusion donor (not recorded which). It is not recorded whose cells these are; they may come from a transplant donor.

This clonotype showed up many times. V and J are TRBV5-1 and TRBJ2-6; a possible D gene is TRBD2 (5 bases). Germline V gene lookup returns CDR1 SGHRS and CDR2 YFSETQ. Between the trimmed V and J ends, which lost 4 bases and 0 bases, there was a span of 11 bases. The CDR3 runs 16 residues. The CDR3 nucleotides read TGCGCCAGCAGCCCCGGGATCTTCTCTGGGGCCAACGTCCTGACTTTC. Amino acids: CASSPGIFSGANVLTF.

This sequence joins TRBV25-1 and TRBJ1-2; 12 positions agree with TRBD1. The CDR3 sequence is 17 residues long. Germline V gene data show CDR1 as MGHDK and CDR2 as SYGVNS. Trimming removed 6 bases from V and 2 bases from J; junction bases left unmatched: 10. The CDR3 protein is CASSNGRDRGQNYGYTF. CDR3 in DNA: TGTGCCAGCAGCAACGGGAGGGACAGGGGGCAAAACTATGGCTACACCTTC.

This chain joins TRBV27 and TRBJ2-5; 10 nucleotides align to TRBD1. Trimming removed 6 bases from V and 5 bases from J; junction bases left unmatched: 6. The length of the CDR3 is 14 residues. The V gene's germline CDR1 is MNHEY and CDR2 SMNVEV (reference sequence). The DNA for the CDR3 is TGTGCCAGCAGAATCGACAGGGGGCTGGAGACCCAGTACTTC. This translates into CASRIDRGLETQYF.

This clonotype turned up a few times. The V and J genes are TRBV5-1 and TRBJ1-5; 10 bases agree with TRBD1. There are 14 residues in the CDR3. Germline loops: CDR1 SGHRS, CDR2 YFSETQ. The trim removed 5 bases at V and 4 bases at J, leaving 3 bases unmatched. The CDR3 is CASRAGQGNQPQHF. CDR3 DNA: TGCGCCAGCAGGGCGGGACAGGGGAATCAGCCCCAGCATTTT.

The V call is TRBV20-1, the J call TRBJ2-1; 8 bases map to TRBD2. Germline V CDR1 and CDR2: DFQATT, SNEGSKA (reference sequence). V shed 0 bases, J shed 4 bases, and the junction held 5 bases outside the gene matches. The CDR3 sequence is 15 residues long. The CDR3 sequence is CSAREIAGQYNEQFF. The CDR3, as DNA: TGCAGTGCTAGAGAAATAGCGGGACAATACAATGAGCAGTTCTTC.

J is TRBJ2-1 and V is TRBV5-1; D is undetermined. Germline V lookup: CDR1 SGHRS, CDR2 YFSETQ. The CDR3 spans 12 residues. Trimming removed 0 bases at V and 11 bases at J, with 9 bases between. CDR3 in amino acids: CASSLDVLKQFF. The DNA of the CDR3 is TGCGCCAGCAGCTTGGATGTCCTAAAGCAGTTCTTC. The complete variable domain, with remaining parts taken from reference TRBV5-1 and TRBJ2-1, reads KAGVTQTPRYLIKTRGQQVTLSCSPISGHRSVSWYQQTPGQGLQFLFEYFSETQRNKGNFPGRFSGRQFSNSRSEMNVSTLELGDSALYLCASSLDVLKQFFGPGTRLTVL.

The chain has TRBV20-1 and TRBJ2-5; tentatively, D is TRBD1 (5 bases). Trimming took off 3 bases at V and 4 bases at J, with 12 bases between the two ends. The CDR3 length is 13 residues. Germline V gives CDR1 DFQATT, CDR2 SNEGSKA (reference sequence). The CDR3 sequence: CSARPRVRETQYF. CDR3 coding DNA: TGCAGTGCTAGGCCCAGGGTCAGAGAGACCCAGTACTTC.

The V gene is TRBV7-2, the J gene TRBJ1-2, with D tentatively TRBD1 (5 bases). Looked up from germline, CDR1 is SGHTA and CDR2 is FQGNSA. Trimming took 1 base from V and 1 from J, leaving 10 bases between them. This CDR3 is built from 15 residues. Here the CDR3 DNA reads TGTGCCAGCAGCTTAGTCAGGGTTGGTAACTATGGCTACACCTTC. Translating it yields CASSLVRVGNYGYTF.

The table lists this clonotype with a few counts. The chain joins TRBV24-1 to TRBJ2-3, with D hard to call. Trimming cost V 5 bases and J 2 bases, with 7 bases left between them. This CDR3 comprises 13 residues. Germline V gene data show CDR1 as KGHDR and CDR2 as SFDVKD. Here the CDR3 DNA reads TGTGCCACCAGTGGCCGGAACACAGATACGCAGTATTTT. It codes for CATSGRNTDTQYF.

J is TRBJ2-3 and V is TRBV18; no firm D call. Trimming left V 4 bases short and J 7 bases short, with 6 bases between. The germline CDR1 and CDR2 sequences are KGHSH and LQKENI. This CDR3 has 11 residues. In DNA form, the CDR3 reads TGTGCCAGCTCACTCTCGAATACGCAGTATTTT. Translating it yields CASSLSNTQYF.

This clonotype has just a few counts. The chain links TRBV15 to TRBJ1-1, with TRBD1 identical over 9 bases. With V trimmed by 8 bases and J by 4 bases, 5 bases remained unmatched. Germline lookup yields CDR1 LNHNV and CDR2 YYDKDF (reference sequence). The CDR3 contains 13 residues. The CDR3 region has the DNA TGTGCCACCCGGGGACAGGGAGGCACTGAAGCTTTCTTT. It is translated as CATRGQGGTEAFF.

V and J are TRBV2 and TRBJ2-1; D not resolved. V was pared by 11 bases and J by 8 bases, with 16 bases between. The V gene's germline CDR1 is SNHLY and CDR2 FYNNEI. This CDR3 has 12 amino acids. The chain's CDR3 is CASSFGLDEQFF. The CDR3 DNA reads as TGTGCCTCATCGTTCGGGTTGGATGAGCAGTTCTTC. The whole variable domain, remainder taken from reference TRBV2 and TRBJ2-1, is EPEVTQTPSHQVTQMGQEVILRCVPISNHLYFYWYRQILGQKVEFLVSFYNNEISEKSEIFDDQFSVERPDGSNFTLKIRSTKLEDSAMYFCASSFGLDEQFFGPGTRLTVL.

V usage is TRBV27 and J usage is TRBJ1-3; 8 positions match TRBD1. Germline-derived CDR1 and CDR2 are MNHEY and SMNVEV (reference sequence). The CDR3 is made up of 14 amino acids. The trim removed 2 bases at V and 4 bases at J, leaving 1 base unmatched. CDR3 loop: CASSLGTGGNTIYF. In DNA, the CDR3 is TGTGCCAGCAGTTTAGGGACAGGAGGAAACACCATATATTTT.

Only a few counts were recorded for this clonotype. CDR3 nucleotides: TGTGCCAGCAGCTTACGGTGGCAGGGCTCCATGAACACTGAAGCTTTCTTT. Translated, it gives CASSLRWQGSMNTEAFF. This chain joins TRBV11-2 and TRBJ1-1, with a tentative D call TRBD1 (5 bases). Trimming took off 2 bases at V and 0 bases at J, with 16 bases between the two ends. The CDR3 is 17 residues long. Germline V gives CDR1 SGHAT, CDR2 FQNNGV.